Sequencing of this T cell receptor beta chain was carried out in a study of metastatic and nonmetastatic thyroid tumors. Turning to the study itself: It was across blood and tumor or nodule tissue from malignant and benign thyroid patients that repertoires were compared. Notes on the study in general: A significant increase in TCR beta diversity was reportedly seen in malignant thyroid tumors relative to benign nodules, in blood and tumor.

Patients were all untreated before their thyroid surgery. Original handling: Variation in CDR3 across clinicopathological groups served as the basis for constructing a distant-metastasis classifier in papillary thyroid cancer. TCRdb reprocessed the PCR reads using MiXCR. In this record, the V and J calls reflect TCRdb's handling and not the investigators' own analysis. The sample includes about 20,000 clones, roughly 24% of them seen just once. In its sample, this clone was seen many times. As yet, its antigen is unknown. The V and J ends lost 3 bases and 4 bases respectively, with 3 bases between them. The CDR3 runs to 11 residues. Germline V CDR1 and CDR2: SGHTA, FQGNSA.

Specimen: blood. The chain uses TRBV7-2 and TRBJ2-5; D remains ambiguous. The receptor's source is a male donor with papillary thyroid cancer or a benign thyroid nodule (not recorded which). Some clones in this sample may be carry-over from other donors' samples. CDR3 sequence (DNA): TGTGCCAGCAGCTTTAGAGAGACCCAGTACTTC. Protein sequence: CASSFRETQYF.